The T cell receptor beta chain under discussion was sequenced for a study of cytomegalovirus exposure and HLA in healthy donors. General study points: In vitro assays verified that three CMV-associated chains recognized CMV antigens specifically. Rarity held for most TCR sequences, but there were some public TCRs that occurred in many donors.

Note on this clone: No antigen is known for it.

Researchers ran the PCR with 60 Vbeta and 13 Jbeta primers. Repertoires were generated with immunoSEQ multiplex PCR, while TCRdb's copy carries only in-frame clones and drops some. The data show 110,000 or so clones, with over 75% seen just once and just under 2.5% held by the top ten. Unmatched junction bases numbered 11, after V lost 6 bases and J lost 6 bases. Germline V gives CDR1 GTSNPN, CDR2 SVGIG (reference sequence). The CDR3 has 14 amino acids. This TCR derives from a woman aged 18-35 years in good health and CMV-seronegative. The chain uses TRBV30 and TRBJ1-2; 9 positions agree with TRBD1. The material sequenced was PBMCs. CDR3 loop: CACSFDRGSNGYTF. DNA of the CDR3: TGTGCCTGCAGTTTTGACAGGGGGTCCAATGGCTACACCTTC. The whole variable domain, filled in from reference TRBV30 and TRBJ1-2, reads SQTIHQWPATLVQPVGSPLSLECTVEGTSNPNLYWYRQAAGRGLQLLFYSVGIGQISSEVPQNLSASRPQDRQFILSSKKLLLSDSGFYLCACSFDRGSNGYTFGSGTRLTVV.